Shown below are 25 T cell receptor beta chains from a single sample sequenced in a study of blood T cell repertoires in COVID-19. Method: immunoSEQ multiplex PCR; TCRdb's copy keeps in-frame clones and lacks some. The top ten clones hold around 44% of a sample with approximately 36,000 clones, more than 80% of them seen once. The source material was peripheral blood. The receptors here all came from a human donor in a cohort sampled during active or convalescent COVID-19. The donor label of this sample is uncertain.

CDR3 region: CASSLTTGAVTEAFF. CDR3 bases: TGTGCCAGCAGCCTTACCACAGGGGCCGTCACTGAAGCTTTCTTT. The V call is TRBV5-6, the J call TRBJ1-1, with 7 bases that match TRBD1. CDR3 length: 15 residues. Germline-derived CDR1 and CDR2 are SGHDT and YYEEEE. V lost 4 bases and J lost 4; bases outside the gene matches: 10.

This clone was seen only a few times. The chain employs TRBV5-8 and TRBJ1-1, with D maybe TRBD1 (5 bases). Germline V lookup: CDR1 SGHTS, CDR2 YDEGEE. V lost 5 bases to trimming and J lost 1 base, with 9 bases between them. This CDR3 is 13 amino acids long. DNA of the CDR3: TGTGCCAGCAGGTATAGGGGGAACACTGAAGCTTTCTTT. Translated, it gives CASRYRGNTEAFF.

The chain uses TRBV19 and TRBJ2-4; 7 positions match TRBD2. With 1 base clipped from V and 9 bases from J, the junction kept 0 bases outside the gene matches. Germline CDR1 is LNHDA and CDR2 is SQIVND (reference sequence). The CDR3 totals 12 residues. The CDR3 bases are TGTGCCAGTAGTATAGCTAGCGGCATTCAGTACTTC. Translating it yields CASSIASGIQYF.

The CDR3 coding sequence is TGTGCCAGCACCTCGGACATCTACAATGAGCAGTTCTTC. Translating gives CASTSDIYNEQFF. The V and J genes are TRBV6-5 and TRBJ2-1, with D possibly matching TRBD1 (5 bases). Trimming removed 7 bases at V and 3 bases at J, with 10 bases between. The CDR3 length is 13 residues. Germline CDR1 and CDR2: MNHEY and SVGAGI.

This clone was found a few times. This sequence joins TRBV6-5 and TRBJ1-6; TRBD1 aligns across 7 bases. The CDR3 has 13 residues. J was trimmed by 8 bases and V by 10 bases; bases with no gene match: 8. The germline V gene encodes CDR1 MNHEY and CDR2 SVGAGI. The CDR3 DNA reads TGTGCCACCCGACAGGGTTCAGATTCACCCCTCCACTTT. Protein sequence: CATRQGSDSPLHF.

This clone appeared once. The rearrangement uses TRBV5-4 and TRBJ1-1; D may be TRBD1 (6 bases). Germline V gives CDR1 SGHNT, CDR2 YYREEE (reference sequence). The length of the CDR3 is 15 residues. With 4 bases removed from V and 1 base from J, the gap between germline ends came to 14 bases. The CDR3 here is CASSLGSGANTEAFF. Written as DNA, the CDR3 is TGTGCCAGCAGCCTTGGGTCAGGGGCGAACACTGAAGCTTTCTTT.

The J gene is TRBJ2-2, the V gene TRBV7-3; a possible D gene is TRBD1 (5 bases). The CDR3 covers 14 residues. Germline V gene sequence: CDR1 SGHTA, CDR2 FQGTGA. V gave up 3 bases and J gave up 4 bases, with 9 bases separating them. CDR3 DNA: TGTGCCAGCAGCTTTAGCCAGGGCACCGGGGAGCTGTTTTTT. Protein sequence: CASSFSQGTGELFF. Looking up the rest from reference TRBV7-3 and TRBJ2-2 gives the full variable domain: GAGVSQTPSNKVTEKGKYVELRCDPISGHTALYWYRQSLGQGPEFLIYFQGTGAADDSGLPNDRFFAVRPEGSVSTLKIQRTERGDSAVYLCASSFSQGTGELFFGEGSRLTVL.

This clone was seen a handful of times. The V gene is TRBV7-9, the J gene TRBJ2-3; 10 bases agree with TRBD2. Trimming at V came to 0 bases and at J to 0 bases, leaving 3 bases not matched to a gene. The CDR3 runs to 17 residues. Germline V gene data show CDR1 as SEHNR and CDR2 as FQNEAQ (reference sequence). This CDR3 reads CASSLATSGVSTDTQYF. CDR3 DNA: TGTGCCAGCAGCTTAGCCACTAGCGGGGTCAGCACAGATACGCAGTATTTT.

The table lists this clone with a few counts. The gene calls are TRBV7-2 and TRBJ2-1; D is unresolved. Germline V gene data show CDR1 as SGHTA and CDR2 as FQGNSA. This CDR3 spans 15 amino acids. Between the trimmed V and J ends, which lost 6 bases and 2 bases, there was a span of 14 bases. CDR3 coding DNA: TGTGCCAGCAGAATAACCCAGTGGCCCTACAATGAGCAGTTCTTC. This translates into CASRITQWPYNEQFF.

The CDR3 sequence: CASSVGQGTYNEQFF. In DNA, the CDR3 is TGTGCCAGCAGCGTCGGGCAGGGGACCTACAATGAGCAGTTCTTC. V is TRBV9 and J is TRBJ2-1; TRBD1 might be the D (6 bases). This CDR3 has 15 residues. Trimming stripped 2 bases from V and 2 bases from J, with 11 bases between. CDR1 is SGDLS and CDR2 is YYNGEE in the germline V gene.

The chain has TRBV24-1 and TRBJ2-3; possibly TRBD2 for D (5 bases). CDR3 length: 16 residues. V was cut by 4 bases and J by 4 bases, with 17 bases left in between. Germline loops: CDR1 KGHDR, CDR2 SFDVKD. As DNA, the CDR3 is TGTGCCACCAGTGACCCACAGCGGAACCAGGCAGATACGCAGTATTTT. It specifies CATSDPQRNQADTQYF.

The chain combines TRBV14 with TRBJ2-5; TRBD1 matches 7 bases. Germline V gives CDR1 SGHDN, CDR2 FVKESK. This CDR3 region has 14 residues. After removal of 3 bases from V and 1 base from J, the junction contained 2 bases not matched to a gene. For the CDR3, the DNA is TGTGCCAGCAGCCAGAACAGGGGCCAAGAGACCCAGTACTTC. It encodes CASSQNRGQETQYF.

This rearrangement joins TRBV4-1 to TRBJ1-6; D may be TRBD1 (5 bases). This CDR3 is 13 amino acids long. Trimming cost V 3 bases and J 7 bases, with 7 bases left between them. Germline assignment: CDR1 MGHRA and CDR2 YSYEKL. The CDR3 nucleotides are TGCGCCAGCAGCCAGGGGGGGAATTCACCCCTCCACTTT. This translates into CASSQGGNSPLHF.

The V and J genes are TRBV7-9 and TRBJ1-2; 8 bases are shared with TRBD1. This CDR3 has 15 residues. J gave up 9 bases and V 1 base, and 10 bases lay outside the gene matches. From germline, CDR1 is SEHNR and CDR2 FQNEAQ (reference sequence). The CDR3 protein is CASSLVGQGAMSYTF. CDR3 coding DNA: TGTGCCAGCAGCTTAGTGGGGCAGGGGGCAATGAGCTACACCTTC.

CDR3 nucleotides: TGTGCCAGTAGTATAGATGGAGGGGGGAGGGATACTGAAGCTTTCTTT. It is translated as CASSIDGGGRDTEAFF. The genes are TRBV19 and TRBJ1-1; tentatively, D is TRBD1 (6 bases). V was cut by 0 bases and J by 5 bases, with 16 bases left in between. The germline V gene encodes CDR1 LNHDA and CDR2 SQIVND (reference sequence). The CDR3 extends over 16 amino acids.

V usage is TRBV7-2 and J usage is TRBJ2-3; the D gene is possibly TRBD1 (5 bases). Germline assignment: CDR1 SGHTA and CDR2 FQGNSA. V was cut by 5 bases and J by 2 bases, with 14 bases left in between. This CDR3 comprises 15 residues. The DNA of the CDR3 is TGTGCCAGCAGCCCACAAGGGGAATTCACAGATACGCAGTATTTT. It codes for CASSPQGEFTDTQYF.

This clone was counted only a few times. V gene TRBV19 combines with J gene TRBJ1-1, with D possibly being TRBD1 (6 bases). V gave up 4 bases and J gave up 0 bases, with 12 bases separating them. The germline CDR1 and CDR2 sequences are LNHDA and SQIVND (reference sequence). CDR3 size: 15 residues. The CDR3 sequence: CASSRGRGMNTEAFF. The CDR3 bases are TGTGCCAGTAGTAGGGGGCGGGGGATGAACACTGAAGCTTTCTTT.

The chain uses TRBV2 and TRBJ2-5; perhaps TRBD1 as D (5 bases). Trimming removed 7 bases from V and 0 bases from J, with 15 bases in between. This CDR3 has 15 amino acids. Germline V gives CDR1 SNHLY, CDR2 FYNNEI. The CDR3 spells CASTQRDSYQETQYF. The CDR3 DNA is TGTGCCAGCACCCAGCGAGACAGTTACCAAGAGACCCAGTACTTC.

This clone appeared a single time. This chain links TRBV18 with TRBJ1-2; D is ambiguous. V was clipped by 1 base and J by 8 bases, with 11 bases between them. The CDR3 contains 13 residues. CDR1 and CDR2 from the germline V gene are KGHSH and LQKENI. The CDR3 region is CASSPLAASGYTF. Here the CDR3 DNA reads TGTGCCAGCTCACCACTTGCAGCTAGCGGCTACACCTTC.

This clone was seen only once. The chain carries TRBV30 and TRBJ2-1, with 7 nucleotides matching TRBD1. The germline CDR1 and CDR2 sequences are GTSNPN and SVGIG (reference sequence). The CDR3 runs to 13 residues. Unmatched junction bases numbered 2, after V lost 5 bases and J lost 1 base. CDR3 loop: CAWQGQSYNEQFF. The CDR3 nucleotides are TGTGCCTGGCAGGGACAGTCCTACAATGAGCAGTTCTTC.

CDR3 bases: TGTGCCAGCAGCGTAGGGAGGGTCCCCTACGAGCAGTACTTC. Translation: CASSVGRVPYEQYF. The genes are TRBV9 and TRBJ2-7, with a weak D call TRBD2 (6 bases). Trimming took 0 bases from V and 2 from J, leaving 9 bases between them. The length of the CDR3 is 14 residues. The V gene's germline CDR1 is SGDLS and CDR2 YYNGEE.

The CDR3 DNA follows: TGTGCCAGCAGTGGAAATTTACAGGGGGGGGCTGAAGCTTTCTTT. Translation: CASSGNLQGGAEAFF. The chain employs TRBV6-2 or TRBV6-3 and TRBJ1-1; 8 bases match TRBD1. CDR3 length: 15 residues. Per germline, CDR1 MNHEY and CDR2 SVGEGT. Trimming at V came to 5 bases and at J to 6 bases, leaving 11 bases not matched to a gene.

The rearrangement links TRBV6-5 to TRBJ1-1; tentatively, D is TRBD1 (5 bases). V dropped 6 bases and J dropped 4 bases, with 15 bases sitting between them. Germline CDR1 and CDR2: MNHEY and SVGAGI. CDR3 length: 14 residues. The CDR3 region has the DNA TGTGCCAGCAGGGACACAGGTTCGGTCACTGAAGCTTTCTTT. This codes for CASRDTGSVTEAFF.

The chain joins TRBV30 to TRBJ1-5; 7 bases fit TRBD1. This CDR3 comprises 15 residues. Germline CDR1 and CDR2: GTSNPN and SVGIG (reference sequence). The V and J ends lost 7 bases and 2 bases, in that order; junction bases with no gene match: 11. The CDR3 loop is CAYRKPGQGNQPQHF. CDR3 DNA: TGTGCCTACCGAAAACCTGGACAGGGCAATCAGCCCCAGCATTTT.

This sequence joins TRBV27 and TRBJ2-7, with D perhaps TRBD2 (5 bases). V shed 6 bases and J shed 8 bases, with 20 bases lying between them. CDR1 and CDR2 from the germline V gene are MNHEY and SMNVEV (reference sequence). The CDR3 loop spans 14 amino acids. The CDR3 coding sequence is TGTGCCAGCAGATTGGACTCCGACCTTCCCCAGCAGTACTTC. This translates into CASRLDSDLPQQYF.